This T cell receptor (beta chain) was retrieved from a study of blood T cell repertoires in COVID-19. Across the whole study: The United States, Italy and Spain were the sources of the acute and convalescent COVID-19 samples. Sample material is recorded as cDNA or gDNA derived from T cells, B-cell-depleted T cells, or PBMCs.

This clone showed up just a few times. Seattle's enrolled individuals joined amid active infection and were then monitored longitudinally. Trimming cost V 4 bases and J 4 bases; bases outside gene matches: 6. The CDR3 length is 16 residues. Germline V CDR1 and CDR2: ENHRY, SYGVKD. Per the original methods: Reference gene primer amplification yielded estimated nucleated cell counts. The data were produced by immunoSEQ multiplex PCR, yet TCRdb's version contains in-frame clones alone and is incomplete. D and trimming come from the DNA, and the V and J calls and clone size come from that table. There are approximately 180,000 clones in the sample; more than 75% occur only once, and roughly 18% lies in the top ten.

The V and J genes are TRBV10-3 and TRBJ2-1; the match to TRBD2 covers 11 bases. Sequenced input: peripheral blood. The TCR comes from a person between 65 and 79 years old with COVID-19, enrolled during active disease. The CDR3 DNA follows: TGTGCCATCAGTGGAACCGGGACTAGCGGATACAATGAGCAGTTCTTC. Protein sequence: CAISGTGTSGYNEQFF.